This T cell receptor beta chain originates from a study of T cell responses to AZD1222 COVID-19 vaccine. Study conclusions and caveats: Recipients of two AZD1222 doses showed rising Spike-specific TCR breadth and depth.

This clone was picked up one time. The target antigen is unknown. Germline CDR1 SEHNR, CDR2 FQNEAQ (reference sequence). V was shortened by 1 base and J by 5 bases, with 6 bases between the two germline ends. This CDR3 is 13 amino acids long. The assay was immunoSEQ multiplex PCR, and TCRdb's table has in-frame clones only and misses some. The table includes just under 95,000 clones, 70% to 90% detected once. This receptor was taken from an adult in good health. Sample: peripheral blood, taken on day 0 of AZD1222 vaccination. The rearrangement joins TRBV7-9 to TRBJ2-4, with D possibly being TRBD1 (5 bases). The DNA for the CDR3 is TGTGCCAGCAGCTTAGGCAGGGAAAACATTCAGTACTTC. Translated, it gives CASSLGRENIQYF.